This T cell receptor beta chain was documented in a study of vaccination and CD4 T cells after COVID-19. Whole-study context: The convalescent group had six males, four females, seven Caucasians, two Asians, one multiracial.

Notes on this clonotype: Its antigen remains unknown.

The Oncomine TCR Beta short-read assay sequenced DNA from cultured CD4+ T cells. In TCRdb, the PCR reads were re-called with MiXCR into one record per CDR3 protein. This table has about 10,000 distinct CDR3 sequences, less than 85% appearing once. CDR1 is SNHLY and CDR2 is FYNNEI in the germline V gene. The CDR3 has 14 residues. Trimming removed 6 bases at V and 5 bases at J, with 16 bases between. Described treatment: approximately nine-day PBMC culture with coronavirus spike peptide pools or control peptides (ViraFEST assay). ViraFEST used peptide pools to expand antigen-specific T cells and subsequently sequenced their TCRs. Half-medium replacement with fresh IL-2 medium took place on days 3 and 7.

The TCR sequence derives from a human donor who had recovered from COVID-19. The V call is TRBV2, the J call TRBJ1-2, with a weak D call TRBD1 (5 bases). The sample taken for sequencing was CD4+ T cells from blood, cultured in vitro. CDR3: CASRPQPGLYGYTF. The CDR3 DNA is TGTGCCAGCAGGCCGCAACCGGGGCTTTATGGCTACACCTTC.